These T cell receptor beta chains were read from a single sample in a study of shared clonotypes between healthy human individuals. Sequenced by immunoSEQ multiplex PCR; TCRdb stores in-frame clones only, minus some. The repertoire has roughly 2,000,000 clones, roughly 94% of them found once; the top ten carry 0.9% to 1.5%. The sample consisted of naive CD8+ T cells sorted from blood. These receptors all stem from a man younger than 35 in good health. CDR3s include the opening cysteine and the closing phenylalanine or tryptophan. A D gene is named only where the DNA matches it firmly. Some rows mark clone size as missing; the rest say once, few, many or name a class of expanded clone.

>15|TRBV11-3|TRBJ2-1|-|-
CASSFTAGGSGEQFF
TGTGCCAGCAGCTTTACAGCCGGTGGGTCGGGTGAGCAGTTCTTC
>12|TRBV5-1|TRBJ2-7|-|-
CASSLSGAEQYF
TGCGCCAGCAGCTTGAGCGGCGCCGAGCAGTACTTC
>16|TRBV4-1|TRBJ1-4|-|TRBD1
CASSQVGTGLNEKLFF
TGCGCCAGCAGCCAAGTGGGGACAGGCCTTAATGAAAAACTGTTTTTT
>14|TRBV14|TRBJ2-7|-|-
CASSQIDPHYEQYF
TGTGCCAGCAGCCAAATCGACCCCCACTACGAGCAGTACTTC
>14|TRBV6-5|TRBJ2-1|-|TRBD2
CASSFREGTSEQFF
TGTGCCAGCAGTTTCCGGGAGGGTACTAGTGAGCAGTTCTTC
>12|TRBV11-2|TRBJ2-2|-|-
CASSLLNGELFF
TGTGCCAGCAGCTTGTTAAACGGGGAGCTGTTTTTT
>15|TRBV2|TRBJ1-5|-|-
CASSEPGFSNQPQHF
TGTGCCAGCAGTGAACCCGGGTTCAGCAATCAGCCCCAGCATTTT
>14|TRBV27|TRBJ2-7|-|-
CASSLSGEGYEQYF
TGTGCCAGCAGTTTATCTGGAGAGGGCTACGAGCAGTACTTC
>13|TRBV25-1|TRBJ1-1|-|-
CASSVGLNTEAFF
TGTGCCAGCAGTGTAGGACTGAACACTGAAGCTTTCTTT
>13|TRBV27|TRBJ2-7|-|-
CASSSGRGPEQYF
TGTGCCAGCAGTTCTGGCAGGGGCCCCGAGCAGTACTTC
>17|TRBV7-8|TRBJ1-1|-|-
CASSLLGGQAAGTEAFF
TGTGCCAGCAGCTTACTCGGAGGGCAGGCGGCCGGGACGGAAGCTTTCTTT
>15|TRBV7-2|TRBJ1-5|few|-
CASSFSGELNQPQHF
TGTGCCAGCAGCTTCTCAGGGGAACTTAATCAGCCCCAGCATTTT
>16|TRBV28|TRBJ2-7|-|TRBD2
CASSFVAGVFTYEQYF
TGTGCCAGCAGTTTTGTAGCGGGAGTATTCACCTACGAGCAGTACTTC
>18|TRBV7-9|TRBJ2-1|-|TRBD1
CASSLSPGQARTDNEQFF
TGTGCCAGCAGCTTAAGCCCAGGACAGGCCCGAACAGACAATGAGCAGTTCTTC
>17|TRBV5-1|TRBJ2-3|-|-
CASRLPAGGDATDTQYF
TGCGCCAGCAGACTCCCCGCGGGCGGGGATGCTACAGATACGCAGTATTTT
>12|TRBV30|TRBJ2-7|-|-
CAWALGPYEQYF
TGTGCCTGGGCGCTAGGGCCCTACGAGCAGTACTTC
>15|TRBV7-9|TRBJ2-7|-|-
CASSLEWGSLYEQYF
TGTGCCAGCAGCTTAGAGTGGGGATCGCTCTACGAGCAGTACTTC
>14|TRBV19|TRBJ2-3|-|-
CASSIFAGTDTQYF
TGTGCCAGTAGTATATTCGCGGGCACAGATACGCAGTATTTT
>17|TRBV16|TRBJ2-7|-|TRBD1
CASSQSSGTGPTYEQYF
TGTGCCAGCAGCCAATCCTCAGGGACAGGGCCCACCTACGAGCAGTACTTC
>17|TRBV15|TRBJ1-5|-|TRBD1
CATSTDRAEDHNQPQHF
TGTGCCACCAGCACAGACAGGGCAGAGGACCACAATCAGCCCCAGCATTTT
>17|TRBV27|TRBJ2-2|-|TRBD2
CASSLYDSGGYAGELFF
TGTGCCAGCAGTCTTTATGATAGCGGGGGGTATGCCGGGGAGCTGTTTTTT
>14|TRBV5-5|TRBJ1-1|-|TRBD1
CASSWGQGDTEAFF
TGTGCCAGCAGCTGGGGACAGGGGGACACTGAAGCTTTCTTT
>17|TRBV5-4|TRBJ2-2|-|TRBD2
CASSFRPSGRASGELFF
TGTGCCAGCAGCTTCCGCCCTAGCGGGAGGGCCTCCGGGGAGCTGTTTTTT
>16|TRBV7-9|TRBJ1-1|-|TRBD1
CASSPVIGETGTEAFF
TGTGCCAGCAGCCCCGTAATTGGTGAGACAGGGACTGAAGCTTTCTTT
>15|TRBV5-6|TRBJ2-1|-|TRBD2
CASSLEREWNNEQFF
TGTGCCAGCAGCTTGGAGCGGGAGTGGAACAATGAGCAGTTCTTC
>15|TRBV4-1|TRBJ2-2|-|-
CASSQRDTNTGELFF
TGCGCCAGCAGCCAAAGGGACACGAACACCGGGGAGCTGTTTTTT
>13|TRBV27|TRBJ2-1|-|-
CASASGSGYEQFF
TGTGCCAGCGCATCCGGATCAGGTTACGAGCAGTTCTTC
>15|TRBV27|TRBJ2-1|-|TRBD2
CASRWTSGAYNEQFF
TGTGCCAGCAGATGGACTAGCGGGGCGTACAATGAGCAGTTCTTC
>17|TRBV2|TRBJ2-1|-|-
CASRGVVGKLDYNEQFF
TGTGCCAGCAGAGGGGTGGTCGGCAAGCTAGATTACAATGAGCAGTTCTTC
>15|TRBV4-3|TRBJ1-2|-|-
CASSQDRTPNYGYTF
TGCGCCAGCAGCCAAGATAGGACCCCTAACTATGGCTACACCTTC
>14|TRBV11-2|TRBJ1-1|-|-
CASSPTQGSTEAFF
TGTGCCAGCAGCCCAACGCAGGGTTCCACTGAAGCTTTCTTT
>14|TRBV19|TRBJ1-1|once|-
CASSIGWGSTEAFF
TGTGCCAGTAGTATAGGTTGGGGAAGCACTGAAGCTTTCTTT
>16|TRBV13|TRBJ1-4|once|TRBD1
CASSKLDRGQNEKLFF
TGTGCCAGCAGCAAACTTGACAGGGGTCAAAATGAAAAACTGTTTTTT
>15|TRBV10-3|TRBJ2-3|once|TRBD2
CAISIAGEGTDTQYF
TGTGCCATCAGTATAGCGGGAGAGGGCACAGATACGCAGTATTTT
>13|TRBV13|TRBJ2-5|-|-
CASSLGLKETQYF
TGTGCCAGCAGCTTGGGGTTAAAAGAGACCCAGTACTTC
>18|TRBV11-3|TRBJ2-1|-|-
CASSSRDAGYRWDNEQFF
TGTGCCAGCAGCTCCAGGGATGCGGGATACCGGTGGGACAATGAGCAGTTCTTC
>12|TRBV18|TRBJ2-2|-|-
CAGQTVTGELFF
TGTGCCGGACAGACGGTCACCGGGGAGCTGTTTTTT
>15|TRBV5-8|TRBJ2-2|-|-
CASNVGGPVTGELFF
TGTGCCAGCAACGTTGGGGGGCCGGTTACCGGGGAGCTGTTTTTT
>17|TRBV4-1|TRBJ2-7|-|-
CASSQDFPGGSSYEQYF
TGCGCCAGCAGCCAAGATTTCCCCGGCGGTAGCTCCTACGAGCAGTACTTC
>13|TRBV4-3|TRBJ2-1|-|-
CASSAGRINEQFF
TGCGCCAGCAGCGCCGGTCGGATCAATGAGCAGTTCTTC
>15|TRBV5-4|TRBJ2-1|-|-
CASSEDLGSYNEQFF
TGTGCCAGCAGCGAAGACTTGGGGTCCTACAATGAGCAGTTCTTC
>17|TRBV13|TRBJ2-7|-|TRBD2
CASSFGAGGPITYEQYF
TGTGCCAGCAGCTTCGGAGCGGGGGGCCCTATAACCTACGAGCAGTACTTC
>18|TRBV11-2|TRBJ2-1|-|TRBD2
CASSARLPGTSGYNEQFF
TGTGCCAGCAGCGCCCGCCTTCCCGGGACTAGCGGCTACAATGAGCAGTTCTTC
>18|TRBV10-1|TRBJ2-3|-|TRBD1
CASSESAQGARKVGTQYF
TGCGCCAGCAGTGAGTCGGCCCAGGGGGCGCGTAAGGTCGGTACGCAGTATTTT
>13|TRBV5-6|TRBJ2-2|-|-
CASSLYGAGELFF
TGTGCCAGCAGCTTGTACGGAGCCGGGGAGCTGTTTTTT
>13|TRBV9|TRBJ2-7|-|-
CASSVGGVYEQYF
TGTGCCAGCAGCGTTGGGGGTGTCTACGAGCAGTACTTC
>15|TRBV30|TRBJ2-7|-|-
CAWSPTLVVSGEQYF
TGTGCCTGGAGTCCCACTCTCGTTGTCTCGGGGGAGCAGTACTTC
>16|TRBV5-1|TRBJ2-3|-|-
CASSFVVARNTDTQYF
TGCGCCAGCAGCTTCGTTGTAGCCAGAAACACAGATACGCAGTATTTT
>14|TRBV6-5|TRBJ2-5|-|TRBD2
CASRPRLAQETQYF
TGTGCCAGCAGACCCCGACTAGCACAAGAGACCCAGTACTTC
>16|TRBV7-9|TRBJ2-5|-|TRBD2
CASSPRGGVDQETQYF
TGTGCCAGCAGCCCCCGGGGGGGGGTCGACCAAGAGACCCAGTACTTC